This T cell receptor beta chain was recovered during a study of T cell responses to AZD1222 COVID-19 vaccine. General observations from the study: In a largely white British group with more females than males, clonal diversity was possibly underestimated.

Concerning this clone: The target antigen is unknown.

Sequencing was performed with immunoSEQ multiplex PCR; in TCRdb, only in-frame clones are kept and a portion is missing. The sample carries 200,000 or so clones, roughly 92% recorded once. The sequence derives from an adult in good health. The specimen was peripheral blood, collected on day 0 of AZD1222 vaccination.

CDR3 amino acids: CASRKGGDTEAFF. As DNA, the CDR3 is TGTGCCAGCAGAAAAGGGGGGGACACTGAAGCTTTCTTT. This sequence joins TRBV2 and TRBJ1-1, with D perhaps matching TRBD1 (6 bases). Germline loops: CDR1 SNHLY, CDR2 FYNNEI. The CDR3 covers 13 residues. Trimming removed 6 bases at V and 3 bases at J, with 11 bases between.